This T cell receptor (beta chain) was identified in a study of T cell responses to AZD1222 COVID-19 vaccine. Per the germline V gene, CDR1 is SQVTM and CDR2 is ANQGSEA. V was trimmed by 7 bases and J by 1 base, leaving 13 bases between them. The CDR3 runs 13 residues. Details on this clone: The target antigen is unknown.

Study-level points and caveats: Clonal diversity may have been underestimated in mostly white British donors.

The table came from immunoSEQ multiplex PCR; TCRdb's copy has only in-frame clones and leaves some out. The repertoire holds 140,000 to 150,000 clones, with roughly 86% as singletons. The source is an adult who received the MenACWY meningococcal vaccine as a control. The starting material was peripheral blood, obtained 28 days after the second dose of the MenACWY control vaccine. The chain carries TRBV29-1 and TRBJ1-1; D uncertain. The CDR3 loop is CSALDGPNTEAFF. In nucleotides, the CDR3 is TGCAGCGCTCTGGACGGACCGAACACTGAAGCTTTCTTT.